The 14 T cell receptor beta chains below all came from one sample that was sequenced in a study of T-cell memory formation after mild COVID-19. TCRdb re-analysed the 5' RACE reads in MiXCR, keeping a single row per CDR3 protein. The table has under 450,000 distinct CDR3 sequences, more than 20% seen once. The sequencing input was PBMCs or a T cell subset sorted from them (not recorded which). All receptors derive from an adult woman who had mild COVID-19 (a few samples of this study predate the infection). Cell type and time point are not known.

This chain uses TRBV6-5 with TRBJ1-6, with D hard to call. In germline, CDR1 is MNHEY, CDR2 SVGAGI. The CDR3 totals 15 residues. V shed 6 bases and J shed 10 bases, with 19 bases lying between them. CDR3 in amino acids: CASSALGSSGSPLHF. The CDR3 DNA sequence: TGTGCCAGCAGCGCGCTAGGAAGCAGCGGCTCACCCCTCCACTTT.

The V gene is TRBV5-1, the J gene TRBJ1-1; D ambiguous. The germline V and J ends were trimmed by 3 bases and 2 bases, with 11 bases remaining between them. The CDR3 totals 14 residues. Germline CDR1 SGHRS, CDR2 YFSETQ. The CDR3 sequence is CASSSQSSNTEAFF. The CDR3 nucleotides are TGCGCCAGCAGCTCACAGAGCTCTAACACTGAAGCTTTCTTT.

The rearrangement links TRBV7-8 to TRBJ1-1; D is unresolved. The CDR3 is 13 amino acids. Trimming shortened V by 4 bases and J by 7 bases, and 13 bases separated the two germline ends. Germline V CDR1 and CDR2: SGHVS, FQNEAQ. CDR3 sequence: CASSYGVGGEAFF. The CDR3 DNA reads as TGTGCCAGCAGCTACGGGGTAGGAGGTGAAGCTTTCTTT.

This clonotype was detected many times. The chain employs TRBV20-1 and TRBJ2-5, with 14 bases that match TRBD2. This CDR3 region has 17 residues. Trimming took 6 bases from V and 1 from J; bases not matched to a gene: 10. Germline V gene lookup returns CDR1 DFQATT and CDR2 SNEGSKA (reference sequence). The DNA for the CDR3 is TGCAGTGCGCCCCCGGGACTAGCGGGGGTTCTCCAAGAGACCCAGTACTTC. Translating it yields CSAPPGLAGVLQETQYF.

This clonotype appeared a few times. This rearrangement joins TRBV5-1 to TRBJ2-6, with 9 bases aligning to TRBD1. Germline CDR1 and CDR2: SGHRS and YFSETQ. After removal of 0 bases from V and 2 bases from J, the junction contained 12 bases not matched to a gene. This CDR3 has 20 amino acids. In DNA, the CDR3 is TGCGCCAGCAGCTTGGAGGGACAGGGTTTCTCCGGAGCTGGGGCCAACGTCCTGACTTTC. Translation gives CASSLEGQGFSGAGANVLTF.

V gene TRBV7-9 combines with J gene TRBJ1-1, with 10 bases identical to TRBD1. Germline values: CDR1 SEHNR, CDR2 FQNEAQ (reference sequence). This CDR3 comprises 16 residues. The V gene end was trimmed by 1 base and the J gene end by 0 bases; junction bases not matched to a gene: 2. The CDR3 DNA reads TGTGCCAGCAGCTTAGGGACAGGGGGTATGAACACTGAAGCTTTCTTT. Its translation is CASSLGTGGMNTEAFF.

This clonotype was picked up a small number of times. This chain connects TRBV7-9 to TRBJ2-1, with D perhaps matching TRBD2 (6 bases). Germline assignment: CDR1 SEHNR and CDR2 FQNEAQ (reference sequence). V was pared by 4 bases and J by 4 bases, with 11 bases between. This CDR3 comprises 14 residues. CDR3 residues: CASSSSVTYNEQFF. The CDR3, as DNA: TGTGCCAGCAGCTCTAGCGTCACGTACAATGAGCAGTTCTTC.

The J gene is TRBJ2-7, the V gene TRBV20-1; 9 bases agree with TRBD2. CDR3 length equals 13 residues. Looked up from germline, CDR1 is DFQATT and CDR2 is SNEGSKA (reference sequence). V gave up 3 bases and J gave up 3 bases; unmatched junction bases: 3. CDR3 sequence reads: CSASGTSNYEQYF. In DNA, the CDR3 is TGCAGTGCTAGCGGGACTAGCAACTACGAGCAGTACTTC.

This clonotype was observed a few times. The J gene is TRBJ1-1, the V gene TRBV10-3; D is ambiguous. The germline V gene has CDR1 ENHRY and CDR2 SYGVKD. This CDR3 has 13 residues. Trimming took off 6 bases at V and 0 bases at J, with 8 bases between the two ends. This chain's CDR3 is CAISILMNTEAFF. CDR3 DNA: TGTGCCATCAGCATCCTAATGAACACTGAAGCTTTCTTT.

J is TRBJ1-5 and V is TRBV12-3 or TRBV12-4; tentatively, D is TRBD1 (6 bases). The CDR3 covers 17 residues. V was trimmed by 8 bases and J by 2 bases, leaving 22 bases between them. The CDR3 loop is CASGFFPQGRGNQPQHF. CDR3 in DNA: TGTGCCAGCGGGTTCTTCCCGCAGGGGCGAGGCAATCAGCCCCAGCATTTT.

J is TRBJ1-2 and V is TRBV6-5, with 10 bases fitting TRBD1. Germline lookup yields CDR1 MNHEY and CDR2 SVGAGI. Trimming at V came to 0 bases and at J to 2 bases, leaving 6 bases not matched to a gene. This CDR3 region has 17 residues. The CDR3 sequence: CASSYSRTGGKNYGYTF. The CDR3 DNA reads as TGTGCCAGCAGTTACTCCAGGACAGGGGGAAAGAACTATGGCTACACCTTC.

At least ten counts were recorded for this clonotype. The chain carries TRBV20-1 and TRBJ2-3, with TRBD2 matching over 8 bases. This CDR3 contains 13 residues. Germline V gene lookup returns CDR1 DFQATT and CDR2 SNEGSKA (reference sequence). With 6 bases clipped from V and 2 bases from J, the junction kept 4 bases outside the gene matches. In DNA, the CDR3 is TGCAGTGCCTTAGCGGGGTCCACAGATACGCAGTATTTT. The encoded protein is CSALAGSTDTQYF.

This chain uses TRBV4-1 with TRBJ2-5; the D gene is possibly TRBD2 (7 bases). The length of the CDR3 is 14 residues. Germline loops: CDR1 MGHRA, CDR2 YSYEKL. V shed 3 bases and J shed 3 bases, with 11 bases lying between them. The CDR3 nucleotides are TGCGCCAGCAGCCACGAGGGGGGGAAAGAGACCCAGTACTTC. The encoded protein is CASSHEGGKETQYF.

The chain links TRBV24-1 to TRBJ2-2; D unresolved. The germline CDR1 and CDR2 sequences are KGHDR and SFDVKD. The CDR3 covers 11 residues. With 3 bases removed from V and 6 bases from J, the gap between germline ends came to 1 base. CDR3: CATSDPGELFF. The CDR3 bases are TGTGCCACCAGTGATCCCGGGGAGCTGTTTTTT.